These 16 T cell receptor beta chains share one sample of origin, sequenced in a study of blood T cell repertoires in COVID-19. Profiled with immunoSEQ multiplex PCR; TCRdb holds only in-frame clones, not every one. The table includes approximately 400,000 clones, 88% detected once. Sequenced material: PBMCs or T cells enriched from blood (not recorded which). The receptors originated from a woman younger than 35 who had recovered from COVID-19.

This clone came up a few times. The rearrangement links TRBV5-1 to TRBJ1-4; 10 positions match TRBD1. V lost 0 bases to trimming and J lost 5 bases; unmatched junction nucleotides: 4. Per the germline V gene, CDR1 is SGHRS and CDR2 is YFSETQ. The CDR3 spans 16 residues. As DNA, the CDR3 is TGCGCCAGCAGCTTGGCCATGGGACAGGGGAATGAAAAACTGTTTTTT. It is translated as CASSLAMGQGNEKLFF.

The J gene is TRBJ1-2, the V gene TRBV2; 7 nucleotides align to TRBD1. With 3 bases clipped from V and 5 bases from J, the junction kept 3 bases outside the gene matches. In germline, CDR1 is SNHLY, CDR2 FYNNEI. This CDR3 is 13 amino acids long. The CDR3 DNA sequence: TGTGCCAGCAGTGATTCACAGGGGTATGGCTACACCTTC. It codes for CASSDSQGYGYTF.

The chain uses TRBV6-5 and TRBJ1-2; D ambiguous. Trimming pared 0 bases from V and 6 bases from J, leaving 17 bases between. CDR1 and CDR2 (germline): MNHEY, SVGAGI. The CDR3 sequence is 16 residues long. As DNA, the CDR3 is TGTGCCAGCAGTTACTCTGCTTCCCTAATCGAACATGGCTACACCTTC. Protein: CASSYSASLIEHGYTF.

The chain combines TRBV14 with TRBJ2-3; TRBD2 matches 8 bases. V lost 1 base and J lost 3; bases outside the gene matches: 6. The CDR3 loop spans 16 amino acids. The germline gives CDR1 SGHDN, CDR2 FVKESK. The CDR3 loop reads CASSQGGKRGTDTQYF. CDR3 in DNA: TGTGCCAGCAGCCAAGGGGGGAAGCGGGGGACAGATACGCAGTATTTT.

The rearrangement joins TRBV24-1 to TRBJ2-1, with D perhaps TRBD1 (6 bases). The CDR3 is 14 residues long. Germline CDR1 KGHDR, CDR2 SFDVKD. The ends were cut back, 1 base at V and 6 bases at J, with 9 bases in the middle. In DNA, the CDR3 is TGTGCCACCAGTGATTTACAGGGATCCAATGAGCAGTTCTTC. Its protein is CATSDLQGSNEQFF.

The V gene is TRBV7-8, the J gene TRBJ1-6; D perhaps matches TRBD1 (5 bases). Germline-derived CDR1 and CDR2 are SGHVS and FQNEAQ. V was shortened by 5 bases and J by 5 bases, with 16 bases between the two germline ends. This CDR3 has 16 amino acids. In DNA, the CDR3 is TGTGCCAGCAGCCTAGACAGCGGCAGAAATAATTCACCCCTCCACTTT. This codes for CASSLDSGRNNSPLHF.

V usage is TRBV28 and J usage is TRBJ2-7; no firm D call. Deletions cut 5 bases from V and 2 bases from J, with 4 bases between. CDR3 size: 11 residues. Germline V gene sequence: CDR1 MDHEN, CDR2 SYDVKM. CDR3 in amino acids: CASSAAYEQYF. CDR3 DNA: TGTGCCAGCAGTGCGGCCTACGAGCAGTACTTC.

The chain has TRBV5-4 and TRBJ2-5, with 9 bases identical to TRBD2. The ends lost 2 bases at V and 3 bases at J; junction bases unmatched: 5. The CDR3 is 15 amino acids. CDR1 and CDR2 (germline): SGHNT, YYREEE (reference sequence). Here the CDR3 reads CASSFRQRGEETQYF. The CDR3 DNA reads TGTGCCAGCAGCTTTCGCCAGCGGGGGGAAGAGACCCAGTACTTC.

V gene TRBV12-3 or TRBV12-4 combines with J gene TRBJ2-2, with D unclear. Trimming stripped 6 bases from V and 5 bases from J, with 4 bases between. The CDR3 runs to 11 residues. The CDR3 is CASSGTGELFF. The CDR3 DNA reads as TGTGCCAGCAGCGGGACCGGGGAGCTGTTTTTT.

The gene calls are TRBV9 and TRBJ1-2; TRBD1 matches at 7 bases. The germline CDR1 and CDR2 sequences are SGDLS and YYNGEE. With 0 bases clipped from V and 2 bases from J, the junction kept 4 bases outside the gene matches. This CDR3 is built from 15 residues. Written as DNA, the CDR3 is TGTGCCAGCAGCGTAGGACAGGGAGCCAACTATGGCTACACCTTC. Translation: CASSVGQGANYGYTF. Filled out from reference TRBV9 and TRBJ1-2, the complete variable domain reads DSGVTQTPKHLITATGQRVTLRCSPRSGDLSVYWYQQSLDQGLQFLIQYYNGEERAKGNILERFSAQQFPDLHSELNLSSLELGDSALYFCASSVGQGANYGYTFGSGTRLTVV.

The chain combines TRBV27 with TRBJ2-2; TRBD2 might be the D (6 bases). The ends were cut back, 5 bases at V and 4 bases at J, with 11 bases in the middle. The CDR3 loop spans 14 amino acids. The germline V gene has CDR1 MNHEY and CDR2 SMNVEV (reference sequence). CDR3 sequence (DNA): TGTGCCAGCAGTGTTGGGACTGGCACCGGGGAGCTGTTTTTT. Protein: CASSVGTGTGELFF.

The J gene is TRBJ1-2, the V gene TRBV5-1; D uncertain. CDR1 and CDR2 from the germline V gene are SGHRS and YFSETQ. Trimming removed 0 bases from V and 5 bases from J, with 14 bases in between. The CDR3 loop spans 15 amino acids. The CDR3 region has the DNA TGCGCCAGCAGCTTGGCCTATACGGAGACTTATGGCTACACCTTC. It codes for CASSLAYTETYGYTF.

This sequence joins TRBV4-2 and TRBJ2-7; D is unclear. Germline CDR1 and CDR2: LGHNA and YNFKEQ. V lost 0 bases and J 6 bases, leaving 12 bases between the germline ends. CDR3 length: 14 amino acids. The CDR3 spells CASSQDPLGPEQYF. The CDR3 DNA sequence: TGTGCCAGCAGCCAAGATCCTTTGGGCCCCGAGCAGTACTTC.

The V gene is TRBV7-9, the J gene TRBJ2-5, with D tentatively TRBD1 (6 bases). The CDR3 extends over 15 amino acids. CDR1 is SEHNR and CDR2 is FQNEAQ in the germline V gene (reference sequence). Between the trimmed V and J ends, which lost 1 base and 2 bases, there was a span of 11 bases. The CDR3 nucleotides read TGTGCCAGCAGCTTAGTGCTTCAGGGGCAAGAGACCCAGTACTTC. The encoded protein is CASSLVLQGQETQYF. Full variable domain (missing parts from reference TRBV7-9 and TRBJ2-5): DTGVSQNPRHKITKRGQNVTFRCDPISEHNRLYWYRQTLGQGPEFLTYFQNEAQLEKSRLLSDRFSAERPKGSFSTLEIQRTEQGDSAMYLCASSLVLQGQETQYFGPGTRLLVL.

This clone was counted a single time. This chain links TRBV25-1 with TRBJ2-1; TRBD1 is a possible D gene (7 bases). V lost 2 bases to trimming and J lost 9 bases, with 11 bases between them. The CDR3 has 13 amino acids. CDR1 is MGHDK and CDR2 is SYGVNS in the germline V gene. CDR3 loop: CASSEGGGGEQFF. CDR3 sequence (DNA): TGTGCCAGCAGTGAAGGAGGGGGCGGTGAGCAGTTCTTC.

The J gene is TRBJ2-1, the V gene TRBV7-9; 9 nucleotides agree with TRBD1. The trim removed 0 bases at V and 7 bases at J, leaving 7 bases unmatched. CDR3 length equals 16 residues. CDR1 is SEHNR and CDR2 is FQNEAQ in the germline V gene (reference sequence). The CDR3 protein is CASSLAGTGFANEQFF. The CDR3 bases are TGTGCCAGCAGCTTAGCCGGGACAGGGTTTGCAAATGAGCAGTTCTTC.